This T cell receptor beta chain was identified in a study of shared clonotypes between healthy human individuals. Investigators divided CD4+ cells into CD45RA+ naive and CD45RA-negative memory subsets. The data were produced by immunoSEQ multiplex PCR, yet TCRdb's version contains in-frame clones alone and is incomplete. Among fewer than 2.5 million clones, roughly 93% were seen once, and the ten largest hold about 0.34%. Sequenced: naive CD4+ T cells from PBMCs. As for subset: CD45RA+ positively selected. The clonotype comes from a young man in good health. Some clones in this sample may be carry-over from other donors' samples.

CDR3 sequence: CASSPFGTGDYGYTF. The CDR3, as DNA: TGTGCCAGCTCACCCTTTGGGACAGGAGACTATGGCTACACCTTC. This rearrangement joins TRBV18 to TRBJ1-2; 8 bases match TRBD1. This CDR3 contains 15 residues. Per germline, CDR1 KGHSH and CDR2 LQKENI. V gave up 3 bases and J gave up 3 bases; unmatched junction bases: 6.